This T cell receptor beta chain appears in the sequencing data of a study of blood T cell repertoires in COVID-19 (dated by TCRdb to about 2020). At the level of the whole study: Samples from collaborators originated in the United States, Italy and Spain and spanned both the acute and convalescent phases of COVID-19. The prospective study material was composed of cDNA or gDNA derived from T cells, B-cell-depleted T cells, or PBMCs. The dataset comprised deeply sampled blood TCRbeta repertoires from subjects exposed to, actively infected with, or recovered from COVID-19. The repertoires were made available in a free public database intended to serve as a resource for research on the immune response to SARS-CoV-2. The samples were drawn from the first 160 participants of the ongoing ImmuneRACE study and from 1,254 subjects provided by 6 global collaborators. The sample metadata nearly always contained a de-identified subject ID, COVID-19 status, age in years and sex. HLA class I and class II types, where available, came from metadata supplied by the sample provider rather than from assay-based typing.

Each collaborating institution followed its own protocols to collect whole blood in K2EDTA tubes. For TCRbeta analysis, collaborators shipped samples in one of three forms: frozen whole blood, isolated PBMCs, or DNA extracted from either of those sample types. Study-wide conclusions, independent of this receptor: Clinical and demographic metadata were provided uncurated, with the amount varying by source and participant.

Germline trimming amounts to 4 bases on V and 4 bases on J, with 8 as the count of junction bases outside the gene matches. Per the germline V gene, KGHDR is the CDR1 and SFDVKD is the CDR2. The CDR3 goes from the cysteine to the phenylalanine over 15 residues. The entry retains the CDR3 DNA only, 45 bases that are in frame from base 1. The immunoSEQ Assay, a bias-controlled multiplex PCR, was used to amplify TCRbeta CDR3 regions from genomic DNA. The authors' analysis ran thus. The number of nucleated cells in each sample was estimated from the amplification of reference gene primers within the assay. To quantify the absolute abundance of each unique TCRbeta CDR3 rearrangement, sequence reads were collapsed and filtered. For each sample, productive Simpson clonality was calculated as the square root of Simpson's diversity index across productive rearrangements. Imported from immuneACCESS, the table was reduced by TCRdb to in-frame sequences with V and J called. These copies leave out some clones; in studies compared against another copy, an unresolved V gene accounts for under half, and the cause of the remainder is not known. V, J and clone size reflect that table, while D and trimming were determined from the DNA. The sample table shows some 100,000 clones, and roughly nine tenths are seen once. The ten largest make up approximately 7% of the sample.

Note on this clone: Its antigen has not been determined. Nothing much larger sits one base from this clone, and base qualities are not available.

The rearrangement joined TRBV24-1 to TRBJ1-2; 7 of the junction bases match TRBD1. This clonotype originated in a man aged 25 to 40 in a cohort sampled during active COVID-19. The sequenced sample was peripheral blood. The CDR3 is CATSEPGQSIYGYTF. The DNA sequence follows: TGTGCCACCAGTGAGCCGGGACAGAGCATCTATGGCTACACCTTC.